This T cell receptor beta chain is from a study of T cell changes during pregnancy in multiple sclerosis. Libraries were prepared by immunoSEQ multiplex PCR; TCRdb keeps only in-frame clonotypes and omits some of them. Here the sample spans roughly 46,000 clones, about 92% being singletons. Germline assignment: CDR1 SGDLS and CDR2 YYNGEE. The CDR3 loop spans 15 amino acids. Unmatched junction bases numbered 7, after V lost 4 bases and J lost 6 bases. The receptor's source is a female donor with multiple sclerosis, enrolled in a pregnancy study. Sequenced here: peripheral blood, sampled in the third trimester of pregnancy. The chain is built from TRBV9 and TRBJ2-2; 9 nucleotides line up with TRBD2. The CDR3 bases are TGTGCCAGCAGCAACCGACTAGCGGCTTCCGGGGAGCTGTTTTTT. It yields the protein CASSNRLAASGELFF.